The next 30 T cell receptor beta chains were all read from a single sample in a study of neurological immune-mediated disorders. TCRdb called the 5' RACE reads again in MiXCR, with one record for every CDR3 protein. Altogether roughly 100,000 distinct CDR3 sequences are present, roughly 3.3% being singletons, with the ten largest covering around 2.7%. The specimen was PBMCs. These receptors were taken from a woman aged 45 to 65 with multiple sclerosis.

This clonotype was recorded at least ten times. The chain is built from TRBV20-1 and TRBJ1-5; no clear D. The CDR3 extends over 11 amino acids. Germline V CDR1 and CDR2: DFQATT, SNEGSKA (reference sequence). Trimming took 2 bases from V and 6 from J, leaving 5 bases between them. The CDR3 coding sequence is TGCAGTGCTAGAAAGGGTCAGCCCCAGCATTTT. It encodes CSARKGQPQHF.

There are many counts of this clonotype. DNA for the CDR3: TGTGCCAGCAGCTTGGTGCCGGGGTCGAGTGGCTACACCTTC. As protein: CASSLVPGSSGYTF. V usage is TRBV5-5 and J usage is TRBJ1-2; unclear D gene. The length of the CDR3 is 14 residues. V was pared by 0 bases and J by 7 bases, with 13 bases between. CDR1 and CDR2 (germline): SGHKS, YYEKEE (reference sequence).

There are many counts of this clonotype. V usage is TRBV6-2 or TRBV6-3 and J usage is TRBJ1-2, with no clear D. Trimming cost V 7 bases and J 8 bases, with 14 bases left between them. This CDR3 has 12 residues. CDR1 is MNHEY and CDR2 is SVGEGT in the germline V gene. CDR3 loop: CASTPDSRGYTF. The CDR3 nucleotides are TGTGCCAGCACCCCAGACTCGAGGGGCTACACCTTC.

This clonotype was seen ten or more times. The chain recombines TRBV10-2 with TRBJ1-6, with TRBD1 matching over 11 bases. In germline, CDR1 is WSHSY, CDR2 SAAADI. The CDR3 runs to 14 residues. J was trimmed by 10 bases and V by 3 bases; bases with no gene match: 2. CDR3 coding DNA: TGCGCCAGCAGTGACCGGGACAGGGGGTCACCCCTCCACTTT. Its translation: CASSDRDRGSPLHF.

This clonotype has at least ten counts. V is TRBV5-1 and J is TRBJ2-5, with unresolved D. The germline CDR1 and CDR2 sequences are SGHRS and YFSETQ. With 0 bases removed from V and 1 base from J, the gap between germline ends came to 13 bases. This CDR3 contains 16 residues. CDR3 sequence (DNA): TGCGCCAGCAGCTTGGCGGAAAGACGTAGCCAAGAGACCCAGTACTTC. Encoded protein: CASSLAERRSQETQYF.

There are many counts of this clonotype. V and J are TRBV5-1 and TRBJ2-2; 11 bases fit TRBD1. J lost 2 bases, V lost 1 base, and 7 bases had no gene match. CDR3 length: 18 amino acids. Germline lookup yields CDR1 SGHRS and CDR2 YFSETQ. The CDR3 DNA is TGCGCCAGCAGCTTGTCGGACAGGGGGCTGGGAAACACCGGGGAGCTGTTTTTT. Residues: CASSLSDRGLGNTGELFF.

The CDR3 DNA follows: TGCGCCAGCAGCCGACTGATTAACACTGAAGCTTTCTTT. Protein sequence: CASSRLINTEAFF. The chain has TRBV5-1 and TRBJ1-1; no reliable D call. V lost 4 bases and J 2 bases, leaving 9 bases between the germline ends. This CDR3 is built from 13 residues. CDR1 and CDR2 from the germline V gene are SGHRS and YFSETQ. Supplemented by reference TRBV5-1 and TRBJ1-1, the full variable domain reads KAGVTQTPRYLIKTRGQQVTLSCSPISGHRSVSWYQQTPGQGLQFLFEYFSETQRNKGNFPGRFSGRQFSNSRSEMNVSTLELGDSALYLCASSRLINTEAFFGQGTRLTVV.

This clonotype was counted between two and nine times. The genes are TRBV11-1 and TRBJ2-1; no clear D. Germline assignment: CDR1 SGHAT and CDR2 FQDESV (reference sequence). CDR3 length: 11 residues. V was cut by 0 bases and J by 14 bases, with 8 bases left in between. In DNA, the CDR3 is TGTGCCAGCAGCTTAGCCGGAGAGGAGTTCTTC. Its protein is CASSLAGEEFF.

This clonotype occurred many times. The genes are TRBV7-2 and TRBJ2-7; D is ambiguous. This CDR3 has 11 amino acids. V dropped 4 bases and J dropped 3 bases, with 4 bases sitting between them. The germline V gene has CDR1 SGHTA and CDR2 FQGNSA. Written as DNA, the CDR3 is TGTGCCAGCAGCTGGTACTACGAGCAGTACTTC. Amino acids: CASSWYYEQYF.

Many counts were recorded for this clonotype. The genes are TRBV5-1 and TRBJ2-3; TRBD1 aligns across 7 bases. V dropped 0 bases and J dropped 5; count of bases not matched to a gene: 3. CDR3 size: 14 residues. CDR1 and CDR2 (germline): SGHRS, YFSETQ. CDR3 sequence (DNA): TGCGCCAGCAGCTTGGACAGGGGATTAGATACGCAGTATTTT. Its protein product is CASSLDRGLDTQYF.

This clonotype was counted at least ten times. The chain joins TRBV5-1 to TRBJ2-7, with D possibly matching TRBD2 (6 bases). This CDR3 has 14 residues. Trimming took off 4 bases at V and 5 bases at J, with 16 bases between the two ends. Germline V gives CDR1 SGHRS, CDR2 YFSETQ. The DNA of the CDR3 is TGCGCCAGCAGCGCCGGGACTCCCTGGGACGAGCAGTACTTC. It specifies CASSAGTPWDEQYF.

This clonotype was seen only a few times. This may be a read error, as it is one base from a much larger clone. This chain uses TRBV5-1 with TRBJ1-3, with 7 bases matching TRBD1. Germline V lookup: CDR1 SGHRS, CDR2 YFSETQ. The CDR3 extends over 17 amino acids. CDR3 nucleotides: TGCGCCAGCAGCTTGGGATGGACAGGAAGCTCTGGAAAAACCATATATTTT. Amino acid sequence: CASSLGWTGSSGKTIYF. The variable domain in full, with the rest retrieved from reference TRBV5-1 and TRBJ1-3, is KAGVTQTPRYLIKTRGQQVTLSCSPISGHRSVSWYQQTPGQGLQFLFEYFSETQRNKGNFPGRFSGRQFSNSRSEMNVSTLELGDSALYLCASSLGWTGSSGKTIYFGEGSWLTVV.

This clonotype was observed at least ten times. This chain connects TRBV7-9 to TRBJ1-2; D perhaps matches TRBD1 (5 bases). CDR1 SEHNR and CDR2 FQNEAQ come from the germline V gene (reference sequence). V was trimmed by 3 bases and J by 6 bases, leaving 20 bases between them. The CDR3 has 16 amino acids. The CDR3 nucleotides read TGTGCCAGCAGCTTGAATCAGGGAGAGGGTTGGAATGGCTACACCTTC. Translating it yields CASSLNQGEGWNGYTF.

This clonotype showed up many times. CDR3 DNA sequence: TGCGCCAGCAGCCCGCGTGGGACTAGCGGGGGGGGTAATGAGCAGTTCTTC. As protein: CASSPRGTSGGGNEQFF. This chain connects TRBV5-1 to TRBJ2-1; TRBD2 matches at 16 bases. Trimming at V came to 4 bases and at J to 7 bases, leaving 8 bases not matched to a gene. In germline, CDR1 is SGHRS, CDR2 YFSETQ. The CDR3 runs to 17 residues. Filled out from reference TRBV5-1 and TRBJ2-1, the complete variable domain reads KAGVTQTPRYLIKTRGQQVTLSCSPISGHRSVSWYQQTPGQGLQFLFEYFSETQRNKGNFPGRFSGRQFSNSRSEMNVSTLELGDSALYLCASSPRGTSGGGNEQFFGPGTRLTVL.

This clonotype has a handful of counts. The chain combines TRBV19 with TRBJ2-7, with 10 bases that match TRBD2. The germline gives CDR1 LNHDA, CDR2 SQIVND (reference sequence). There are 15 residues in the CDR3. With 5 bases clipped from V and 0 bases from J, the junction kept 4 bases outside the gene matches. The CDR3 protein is CASSASGGLSYEQYF. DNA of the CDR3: TGTGCCAGTAGTGCTAGCGGGGGCCTCTCCTACGAGCAGTACTTC.

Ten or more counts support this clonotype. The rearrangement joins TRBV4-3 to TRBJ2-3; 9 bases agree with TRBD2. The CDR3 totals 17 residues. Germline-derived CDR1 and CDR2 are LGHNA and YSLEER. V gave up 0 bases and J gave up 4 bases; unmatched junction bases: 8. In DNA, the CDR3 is TGCGCCAGCAGCCAAGAGGGGCTAGCGGGGACGGCAGATACGCAGTATTTT. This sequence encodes CASSQEGLAGTADTQYF.

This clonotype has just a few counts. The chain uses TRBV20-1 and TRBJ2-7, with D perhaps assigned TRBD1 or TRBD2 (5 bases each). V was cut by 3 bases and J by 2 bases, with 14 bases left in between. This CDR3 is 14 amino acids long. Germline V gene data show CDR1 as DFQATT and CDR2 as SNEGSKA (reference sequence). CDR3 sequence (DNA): TGCAGTGCTAGCGGGACGGGGCAGACCTACGAGCAGTACTTC. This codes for CSASGTGQTYEQYF.

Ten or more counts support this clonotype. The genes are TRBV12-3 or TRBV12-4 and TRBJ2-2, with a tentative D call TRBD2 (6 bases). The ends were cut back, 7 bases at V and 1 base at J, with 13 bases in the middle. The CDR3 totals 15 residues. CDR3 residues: CASTRDLWNTGELFF. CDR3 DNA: TGTGCCAGCACCAGGGACTTATGGAACACCGGGGAGCTGTTTTTT.

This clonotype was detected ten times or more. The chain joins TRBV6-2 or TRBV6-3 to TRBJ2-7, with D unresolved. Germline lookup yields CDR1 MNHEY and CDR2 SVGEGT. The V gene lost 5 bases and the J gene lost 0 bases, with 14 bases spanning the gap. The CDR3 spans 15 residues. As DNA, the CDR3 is TGTGCCAGCAGTCCTCAGAACGAAGGCTCCTACGAGCAGTACTTC. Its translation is CASSPQNEGSYEQYF.

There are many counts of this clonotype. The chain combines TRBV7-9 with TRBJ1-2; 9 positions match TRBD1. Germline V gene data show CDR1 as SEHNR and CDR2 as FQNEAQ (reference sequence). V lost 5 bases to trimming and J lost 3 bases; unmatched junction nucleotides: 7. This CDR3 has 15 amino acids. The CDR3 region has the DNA TGTGCCAGCAGCGCCCGGACAGGGGCAGACTATGGCTACACCTTC. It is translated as CASSARTGADYGYTF.

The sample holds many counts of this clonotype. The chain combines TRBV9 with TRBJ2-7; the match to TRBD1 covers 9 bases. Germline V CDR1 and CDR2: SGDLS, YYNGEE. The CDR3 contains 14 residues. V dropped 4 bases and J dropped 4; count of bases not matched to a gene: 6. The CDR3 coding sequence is TGTGCCAGCAGCACCCCGGGACAGGGATACGAGCAGTACTTC. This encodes CASSTPGQGYEQYF. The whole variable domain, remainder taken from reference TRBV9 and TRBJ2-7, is DSGVTQTPKHLITATGQRVTLRCSPRSGDLSVYWYQQSLDQGLQFLIQYYNGEERAKGNILERFSAQQFPDLHSELNLSSLELGDSALYFCASSTPGQGYEQYFGPGTRLTVT.

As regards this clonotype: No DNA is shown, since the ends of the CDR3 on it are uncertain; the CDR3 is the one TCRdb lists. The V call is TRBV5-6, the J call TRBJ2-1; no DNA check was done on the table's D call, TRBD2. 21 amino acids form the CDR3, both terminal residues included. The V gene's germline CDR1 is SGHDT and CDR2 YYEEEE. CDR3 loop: CASSIYLCSVLAGGPNNEQFF.

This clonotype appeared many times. The CDR3 bases are TGTGCCAGCAGTAAGACCGGGACAGGGTACTATGGCTACACCTTC. Translating it yields CASSKTGTGYYGYTF. The V call is TRBV6-5, the J call TRBJ1-2, with 9 bases lining up with TRBD1. Germline V CDR1 and CDR2: MNHEY, SVGAGI. Trimming removed 5 bases from V and 3 bases from J; junction bases left unmatched: 7. This CDR3 has 15 amino acids.

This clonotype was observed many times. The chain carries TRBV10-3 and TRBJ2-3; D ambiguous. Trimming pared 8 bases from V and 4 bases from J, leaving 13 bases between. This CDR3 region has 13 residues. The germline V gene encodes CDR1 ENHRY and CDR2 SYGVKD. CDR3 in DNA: TGTGCCATCGGTTTGGTTGGGGCAGATACGCAGTATTTT. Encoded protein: CAIGLVGADTQYF.

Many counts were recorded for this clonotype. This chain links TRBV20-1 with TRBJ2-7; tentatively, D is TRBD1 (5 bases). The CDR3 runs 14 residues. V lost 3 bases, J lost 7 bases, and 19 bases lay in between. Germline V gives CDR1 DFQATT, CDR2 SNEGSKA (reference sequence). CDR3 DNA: TGCAGTGCTAGCGTTCTCGGCAGGGTAAGGGAGCAGTACTTC. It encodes CSASVLGRVREQYF.

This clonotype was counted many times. The CDR3 DNA is TGCGCCAGCAGTACCGGGACTATAGCAGAGACCCAGTACTTC. This gives the protein CASSTGTIAETQYF. V gene TRBV5-1 combines with J gene TRBJ2-5; 7 bases align to TRBD2. V lost 5 bases, J lost 4 bases, and 8 bases stayed unmatched. Germline-derived CDR1 and CDR2 are SGHRS and YFSETQ. The CDR3 extends over 14 amino acids.

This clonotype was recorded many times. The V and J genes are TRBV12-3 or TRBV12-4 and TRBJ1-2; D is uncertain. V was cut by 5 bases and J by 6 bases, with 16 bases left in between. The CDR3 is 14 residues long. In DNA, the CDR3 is TGTGCCAGCAGTACTCGGACCCGGCCCCATGGCTACACCTTC. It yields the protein CASSTRTRPHGYTF.

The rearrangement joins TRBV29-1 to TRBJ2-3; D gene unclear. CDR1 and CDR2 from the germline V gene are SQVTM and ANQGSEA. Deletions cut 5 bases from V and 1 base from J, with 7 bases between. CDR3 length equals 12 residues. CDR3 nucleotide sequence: TGCAGCGTTCTTAAGGGCACAGATACGCAGTATTTT. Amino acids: CSVLKGTDTQYF.

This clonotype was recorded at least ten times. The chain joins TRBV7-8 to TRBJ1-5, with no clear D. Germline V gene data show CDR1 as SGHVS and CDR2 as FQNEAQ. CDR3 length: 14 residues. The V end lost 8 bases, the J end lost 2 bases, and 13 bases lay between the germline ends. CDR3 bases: TGTGCCAGCTTTGAGGGCTTTGGCAATCAGCCCCAGCATTTT. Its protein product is CASFEGFGNQPQHF.

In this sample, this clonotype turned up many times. As DNA, the CDR3 is TGTGCCAGCAGCATCCCAGGGTCGAATGAGCAGTTCTTC. Translation: CASSIPGSNEQFF. The rearrangement links TRBV5-6 to TRBJ2-1; D is possibly TRBD1 (5 bases). Germline values: CDR1 SGHDT, CDR2 YYEEEE. Between the trimmed V and J ends, which lost 4 bases and 7 bases, there was a span of 12 bases. The CDR3 consists of 13 residues.